The next 2 T cell receptor beta chains were all read from a single sample in a study of T-cell reconstitution after alpha-beta-depleted transplantation in children. Unique molecular identifiers were incorporated into the prepared TCRbeta library. TCRdb reanalysed the PCR reads using MiXCR and keeps one entry per CDR3 protein. The sample has hundreds of thousands of distinct CDR3 sequences; less than 15% are singletons. This specimen consisted of PBMCs, obtained from the stem cell graft. Receptors were obtained from a human donor who donated a stem cell graft to a child with Fanconi anemia.

This clonotype was detected many times. The V call is TRBV5-5, the J call TRBJ2-3, with TRBD2 identical over 8 bases. The junction had 11 bases not matched to a gene; V was cut back by 3 bases and J by 5 bases. Germline-derived CDR1 and CDR2 are SGHKS and YYEKEE (reference sequence). This CDR3 spans 16 amino acids. The CDR3 spells CASSYQGTSFVDTQYF. The CDR3 region has the DNA TGTGCCAGCAGCTATCAGGGGACTAGTTTTGTAGATACGCAGTATTTT.

In this sample, this clonotype turned up a few times. The chain links TRBV3-1 to TRBJ1-4; D gene ambiguous. The V gene lost 4 bases and the J gene lost 4 bases, with 13 bases spanning the gap. The CDR3 runs to 15 residues. Germline CDR1 LGHDT, CDR2 YNNKEL (reference sequence). DNA of the CDR3: TGTGCCAGCAGCCCCACCGACGGTAATAATGAAAAACTGTTTTTT. Translating gives CASSPTDGNNEKLFF.